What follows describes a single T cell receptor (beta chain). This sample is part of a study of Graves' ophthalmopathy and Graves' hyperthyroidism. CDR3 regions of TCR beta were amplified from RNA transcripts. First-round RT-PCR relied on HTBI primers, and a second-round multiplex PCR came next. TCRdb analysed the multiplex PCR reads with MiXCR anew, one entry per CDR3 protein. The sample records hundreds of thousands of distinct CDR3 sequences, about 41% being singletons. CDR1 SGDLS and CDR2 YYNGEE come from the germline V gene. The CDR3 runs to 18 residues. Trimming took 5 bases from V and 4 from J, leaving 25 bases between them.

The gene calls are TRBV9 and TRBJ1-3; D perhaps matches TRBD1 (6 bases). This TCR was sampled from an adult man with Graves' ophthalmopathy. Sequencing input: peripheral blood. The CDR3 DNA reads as TGTGCCAGCAGTCTAGGACTGCCGGGACAATGGGGCGGAAACACCATATATTTT. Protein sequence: CASSLGLPGQWGGNTIYF.